This entry lists 10 T cell receptor beta chains sequenced from one sample in a study of blood T cell repertoires in COVID-19. Profiling relied on immunoSEQ multiplex PCR, and the TCRdb table lists in-frame clones only, not all of them. The data hold about 130,000 clones, with about 80% observed a single time. The sample taken for sequencing was peripheral blood. The receptors stem from a woman aged 80 or older with acute or convalescent COVID-19.

The chain links TRBV11-2 to TRBJ2-1; tentatively, D is TRBD1 (6 bases). CDR1 SGHAT and CDR2 FQNNGV come from the germline V gene. The CDR3 is 15 residues long. Trimming took 7 bases from V and 5 from J, leaving 18 bases between them. The CDR3 loop is CASTLLRGGNNEQFF. As DNA, the CDR3 is TGTGCCAGCACCCTTCTGAGAGGGGGAAACAATGAGCAGTTCTTC.

This clone occurred a few times. The chain links TRBV7-9 to TRBJ1-3; D remains ambiguous. The CDR3 loop spans 17 amino acids. The V gene lost 2 bases and the J gene lost 0 bases, with 14 bases spanning the gap. From germline, CDR1 is SEHNR and CDR2 FQNEAQ (reference sequence). The CDR3 is CASSLLQLGVSGNTIYF. As DNA, the CDR3 is TGTGCCAGCAGCTTATTGCAGCTGGGAGTCTCTGGAAACACCATATATTTT.

The chain recombines TRBV18 with TRBJ1-6, with 9 bases aligning to TRBD1. V lost 3 bases and J lost 8; bases outside the gene matches: 2. Germline V gives CDR1 KGHSH, CDR2 LQKENI. CDR3 length: 14 residues. The CDR3 DNA reads TGTGCCAGCTCACCCGACAGGGGGGATTCACCCCTCCACTTT. This gives the protein CASSPDRGDSPLHF.

The chain carries TRBV5-4 and TRBJ1-2; 11 bases fit TRBD1. CDR3 length equals 15 residues. Germline values: CDR1 SGHNT, CDR2 YYREEE (reference sequence). V was clipped by 5 bases and J by 4 bases; unmatched bases: 7. CDR3 residues: CASRPGQGVIYGYTF. The DNA of the CDR3 is TGTGCCAGCAGGCCGGGACAGGGGGTGATCTATGGCTACACCTTC. The full variable domain, rest sourced from reference TRBV5-4 and TRBJ1-2, is ETGVTQSPTHLIKTRGQQVTLRCSSQSGHNTVSWYQQALGQGPQFIFQYYREEENGRGNFPPRFSGLQFPNYSSELNVNALELDDSALYLCASRPGQGVIYGYTFGSGTRLTVV.

The rearrangement uses TRBV11-2 and TRBJ2-5; a possible D gene is TRBD1 (6 bases). The germline V gene encodes CDR1 SGHAT and CDR2 FQNNGV. The CDR3 length is 14 residues. Trimming removed 1 base from V and 3 bases from J, with 9 bases in between. The CDR3 loop is CASSLGHREETQYF. CDR3 coding DNA: TGTGCCAGCAGCTTAGGGCACAGGGAAGAGACCCAGTACTTC. The entire variable domain, with the rest obtained from reference TRBV11-2 and TRBJ2-5, is as follows: EAGVAQSPRYKIIEKRQSVAFWCNPISGHATLYWYQQILGQGPKLLIQFQNNGVVDDSQLPKDRFSAERLKGVDSTLKIQPAKLEDSAVYLCASSLGHREETQYFGPGTRLLVL.

The chain combines TRBV29-1 with TRBJ2-2, with 12 nucleotides matching TRBD2. Germline CDR1 is SQVTM and CDR2 is ANQGSEA. The CDR3 loop spans 14 amino acids. V was pared by 6 bases and J by 4 bases, with 3 bases of the junction left unmatched. The CDR3 DNA reads TGCAGCGTCCTGGGACTAGCGGGCACCGGGGAGCTGTTTTTT. It codes for CSVLGLAGTGELFF.

Here the CDR3 DNA reads TGTGCCAGCAGTTACTCGGCATTGGCATCACCCCTCCACTTT. This gives the protein CASSYSALASPLHF. The chain is built from TRBV6-2 or TRBV6-3 and TRBJ1-6; no clear D gene. CDR1 MNHEY and CDR2 SVGEGT come from the germline V gene. The CDR3 loop spans 14 amino acids. V lost 0 bases to trimming and J lost 10 bases, with 10 bases between them.

The genes are TRBV10-3 and TRBJ1-1, with a weak D call TRBD1 (5 bases). V shed 2 bases and J shed 4 bases, with 14 bases lying between them. The CDR3 sequence is 15 residues long. From germline, CDR1 is ENHRY and CDR2 SYGVKD. The CDR3 is CAISESKGLATEAFF. In DNA form, the CDR3 reads TGTGCCATCAGTGAGAGTAAGGGGTTGGCCACTGAAGCTTTCTTT.

The genes are TRBV18 and TRBJ2-6, with TRBD1 as a possible D gene (6 bases). Deletions cut 3 bases from V and 4 bases from J, with 16 bases between. The CDR3 is 17 residues long. Germline V lookup: CDR1 KGHSH, CDR2 LQKENI. CDR3 region: CASSPSGHTLGANVLTF. The CDR3 DNA is TGTGCCAGCTCACCCTCGGGACACACCCTGGGGGCCAACGTCCTGACTTTC.

The chain has TRBV12-3 or TRBV12-4 and TRBJ1-1, with D tentatively TRBD1 (6 bases). Trimming left V 4 bases short and J 4 bases short, with 10 bases between. The length of the CDR3 is 13 residues. CDR3 coding DNA: TGTGCCAGCAGTTCAGCGGGGGCCACTGAAGCTTTCTTT. Translation: CASSSAGATEAFF.